This T cell receptor (beta chain) was identified during a study of radiation and T cells in renal cell carcinoma. Assay used: immunoSEQ multiplex PCR; TCRdb lists only in-frame clones, some missing. The table has roughly 10,000 clones, over 55% seen once. Regarding treatment: 15 Gy SBRT to primary tumor, nephrectomy 4 weeks later. The V gene's germline CDR1 is LNHDA and CDR2 SQIVND (reference sequence). Trimming removed 5 bases from V and 0 bases from J, with 11 bases in between. The CDR3 covers 15 residues. The receptor comes from a woman aged 50 to 60 with renal cell carcinoma. The chain employs TRBV19 and TRBJ2-1; no clear D. Here the sequenced sample was tumor tissue, taken from a patient whose treatment included radiotherapy and nephrectomy. The CDR3 DNA follows: TGTGCCAGTAGTGAAACTCTCGACTCCTACAATGAGCAGTTCTTC. Translated, it gives CASSETLDSYNEQFF.